Listed below are T cell receptor beta chains from one sample, sequenced in a study of Ad26.COV2.S vaccination and SARS-CoV-2 variants. Profiling relied on immunoSEQ multiplex PCR, and the TCRdb table lists in-frame clones only, not all of them. The profile shows hundreds of thousands of clones, about 90% of them singletons. The sequencing here drew on peripheral blood, taken in a trial of Ad26.COV2.S vaccine versus placebo. These receptors were collected from a person between 18 and 59 years old who received the Ad26.COV2.S COVID-19 vaccine or a placebo. CDR3s include the opening cysteine and the closing phenylalanine or tryptophan. The order of the fields is J gene, clone size, D gene, V gene, CDR3 DNA, CDR3 protein. The D gene is left open where the match is weak. Clone size, where shown, is once, few, many, or a class for clones that have expanded.

j_call: TRBJ2-2
clone_size: NA
d_call: NA
v_call: TRBV27
cdr3_nt: TGTGCCAGCAGGTTAGGGAACACCGGGGAGCTGTTTTTT
cdr3_aa: CASRLGNTGELFF

j_call: TRBJ1-2
clone_size: NA
d_call: TRBD1
v_call: TRBV5-4
cdr3_nt: TGTGCCAGCAGCTTGGAGTGGACAGGTGCTAACTATGGCTACACCTTC
cdr3_aa: CASSLEWTGANYGYTF

j_call: TRBJ2-6
clone_size: NA
d_call: TRBD1
v_call: TRBV18
cdr3_nt: TGTGCCAGCTCACCAGAACGTCCCGGGACAGGGGTTGGGGCCAACGTCCTGACTTTC
cdr3_aa: CASSPERPGTGVGANVLTF

j_call: TRBJ2-1
clone_size: NA
d_call: NA
v_call: TRBV10-3
cdr3_nt: TGTGCCATCAGAGGAGCGGAGTCTTCCAATGAGCAGTTCTTC
cdr3_aa: CAIRGAESSNEQFF

j_call: TRBJ1-4
clone_size: NA
d_call: NA
v_call: TRBV2
cdr3_nt: TGTGCCAGCATCCGGACGAAAGGGGAAAAACTGTTTTTT
cdr3_aa: CASIRTKGEKLFF

j_call: TRBJ2-1
clone_size: once
d_call: NA
v_call: TRBV27
cdr3_nt: TGTGCCAGCAGTACGCAGGGTGGGTACAATGAGCAGTTCTTC
cdr3_aa: CASSTQGGYNEQFF

j_call: TRBJ2-3
clone_size: NA
d_call: NA
v_call: TRBV6-5
cdr3_nt: TGTGCCAGCAGAACCCCGAGCACAGATACGCAGTATTTT
cdr3_aa: CASRTPSTDTQYF

j_call: TRBJ1-3
clone_size: NA
d_call: NA
v_call: TRBV2
cdr3_nt: TGTGCCAGCAGACTACAGGGCCCCGACTCTGGAAACACCATATATTTT
cdr3_aa: CASRLQGPDSGNTIYF

j_call: TRBJ2-2
clone_size: NA
d_call: TRBD2
v_call: TRBV19
cdr3_nt: TGTGCCAGTAGTATGTCAGCGGGAGGCCACCCCGGGGAGCTGTTTTTT
cdr3_aa: CASSMSAGGHPGELFF

j_call: TRBJ1-6
clone_size: NA
d_call: TRBD1
v_call: TRBV2
cdr3_nt: TGTGCCAGCAGTAAGGGGGCGGATAATAATTCACCCCTCCACTTT
cdr3_aa: CASSKGADNNSPLHF

j_call: TRBJ2-7
clone_size: NA
d_call: TRBD1
v_call: TRBV6-5
cdr3_nt: TGTGCCAGCAGGGCCGGGACAGCTGGGGACGAGCAGTACTTC
cdr3_aa: CASRAGTAGDEQYF

j_call: TRBJ2-5
clone_size: NA
d_call: NA
v_call: TRBV3-1/TRBV3-2
cdr3_nt: TGTGCCAGCAGCCAAGGTGGGGACACATCCATGACCCAGTACTTC
cdr3_aa: CASSQGGDTSMTQYF

j_call: TRBJ2-2
clone_size: NA
d_call: TRBD2
v_call: TRBV11-2
cdr3_nt: TGTGCCAGCAGCCCGACTAGCGGGGGGAACACCGGGGAGCTGTTTTTT
cdr3_aa: CASSPTSGGNTGELFF

j_call: TRBJ2-1
clone_size: NA
d_call: NA
v_call: TRBV5-8
cdr3_nt: TGTGCCAGCACCTTAGGGGACCCGGTCGCCTACAATGAGCAGTTCTTC
cdr3_aa: CASTLGDPVAYNEQFF

j_call: TRBJ2-6
clone_size: NA
d_call: NA
v_call: TRBV21-1
cdr3_nt: TGTGCCAGCAGCAAAAAGGGGCCTGGGGCCAACGTCCTGACTTTC
cdr3_aa: CASSKKGPGANVLTF

j_call: TRBJ2-2
clone_size: NA
d_call: NA
v_call: TRBV5-1
cdr3_nt: TGCGCCAGCTCCCAAGCACCGAACACCGGGGAGCTGTTTTTT
cdr3_aa: CASSQAPNTGELFF

j_call: TRBJ2-6
clone_size: NA
d_call: NA
v_call: TRBV29-1
cdr3_nt: TGCAGCACTCACTCTGGGGCCAACGTCCTGACTTTC
cdr3_aa: CSTHSGANVLTF

j_call: TRBJ2-4
clone_size: NA
d_call: NA
v_call: TRBV6-5
cdr3_nt: TGTGCCAGCAGTTACCGGACAGAGACCATTCAGTACTTC
cdr3_aa: CASSYRTETIQYF

j_call: TRBJ2-5
clone_size: NA
d_call: TRBD2
v_call: TRBV12-5
cdr3_nt: TGTGCTAGTGGCCTCAGCGGGGGTGGGTTGGAGACCCAGTACTTC
cdr3_aa: CASGLSGGGLETQYF

j_call: TRBJ2-7
clone_size: NA
d_call: NA
v_call: TRBV7-9
cdr3_nt: TGTGCCAGCAGCTTAGACTATAGGGAGCAGTACTTC
cdr3_aa: CASSLDYREQYF